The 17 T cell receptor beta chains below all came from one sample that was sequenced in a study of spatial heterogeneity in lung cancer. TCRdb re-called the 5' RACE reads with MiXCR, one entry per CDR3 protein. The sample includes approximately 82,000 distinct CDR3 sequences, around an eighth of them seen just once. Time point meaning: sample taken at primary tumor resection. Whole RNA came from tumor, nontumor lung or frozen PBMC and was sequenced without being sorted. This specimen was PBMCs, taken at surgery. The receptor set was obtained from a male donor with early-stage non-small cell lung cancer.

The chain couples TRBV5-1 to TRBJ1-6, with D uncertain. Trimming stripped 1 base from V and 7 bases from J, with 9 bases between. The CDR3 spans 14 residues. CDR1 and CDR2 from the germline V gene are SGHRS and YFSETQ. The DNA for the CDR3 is TGCGCCAGCAGCTTGCCGGACGGGAATTCACCCCTCCACTTT. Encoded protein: CASSLPDGNSPLHF.

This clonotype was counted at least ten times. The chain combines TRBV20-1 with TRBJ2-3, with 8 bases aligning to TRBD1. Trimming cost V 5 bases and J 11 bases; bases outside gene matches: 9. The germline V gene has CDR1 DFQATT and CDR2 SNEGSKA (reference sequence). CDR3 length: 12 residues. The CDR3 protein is CSALNRDRQQYF. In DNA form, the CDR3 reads TGCAGTGCTCTAAACCGGGACAGGCAGCAGTATTTT.

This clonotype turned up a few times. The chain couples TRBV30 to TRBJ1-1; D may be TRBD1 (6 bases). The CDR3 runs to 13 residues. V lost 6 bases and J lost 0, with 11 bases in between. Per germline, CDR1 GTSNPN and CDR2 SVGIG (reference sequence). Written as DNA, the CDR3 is TGTGCCTGCGGGAGGGGGTTGAACACTGAAGCTTTCTTT. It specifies CACGRGLNTEAFF.

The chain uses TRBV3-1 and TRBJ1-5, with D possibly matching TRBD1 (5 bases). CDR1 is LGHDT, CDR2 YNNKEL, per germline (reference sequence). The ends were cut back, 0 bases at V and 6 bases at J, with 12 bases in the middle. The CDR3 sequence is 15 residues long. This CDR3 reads CASSQDLRDGQPQHF. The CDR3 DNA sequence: TGTGCCAGCAGCCAAGACCTCAGGGATGGTCAGCCCCAGCATTTT.

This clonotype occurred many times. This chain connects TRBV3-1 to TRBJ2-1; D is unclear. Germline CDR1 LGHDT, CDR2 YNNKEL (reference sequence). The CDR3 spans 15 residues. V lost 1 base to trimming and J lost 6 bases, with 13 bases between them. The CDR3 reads CASSQAQIVGNEQFF. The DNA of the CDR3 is TGTGCCAGCAGCCAAGCACAGATCGTTGGCAATGAGCAGTTCTTC.

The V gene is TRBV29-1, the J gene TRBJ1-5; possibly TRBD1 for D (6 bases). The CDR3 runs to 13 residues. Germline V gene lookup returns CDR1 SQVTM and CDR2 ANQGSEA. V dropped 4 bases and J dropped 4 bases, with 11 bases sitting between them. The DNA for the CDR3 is TGCAGCGTTGTAGGGACACCTAATCAGCCCCAGCATTTT. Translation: CSVVGTPNQPQHF.

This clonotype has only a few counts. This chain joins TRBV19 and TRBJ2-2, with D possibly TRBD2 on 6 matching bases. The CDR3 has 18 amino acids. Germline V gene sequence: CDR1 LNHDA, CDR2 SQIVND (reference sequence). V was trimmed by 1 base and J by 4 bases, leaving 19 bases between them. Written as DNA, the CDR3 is TGTGCCAGTAGTATAGGGGTGGAGGGGATCCCACCCACCGGGGAGCTGTTTTTT. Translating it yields CASSIGVEGIPPTGELFF.

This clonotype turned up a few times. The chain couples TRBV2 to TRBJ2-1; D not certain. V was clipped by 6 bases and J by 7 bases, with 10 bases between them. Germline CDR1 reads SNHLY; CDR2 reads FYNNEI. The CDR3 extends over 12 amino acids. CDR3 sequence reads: CASRAFVNEQFF. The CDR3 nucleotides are TGTGCCAGCAGGGCCTTCGTGAATGAGCAGTTCTTC.

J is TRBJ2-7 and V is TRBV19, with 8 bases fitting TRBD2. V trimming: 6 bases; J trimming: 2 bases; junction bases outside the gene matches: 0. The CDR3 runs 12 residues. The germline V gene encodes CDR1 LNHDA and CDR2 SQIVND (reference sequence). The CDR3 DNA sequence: TGTGCCAGTAGCGGGGGGGCCTACGAGCAGTACTTC. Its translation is CASSGGAYEQYF.

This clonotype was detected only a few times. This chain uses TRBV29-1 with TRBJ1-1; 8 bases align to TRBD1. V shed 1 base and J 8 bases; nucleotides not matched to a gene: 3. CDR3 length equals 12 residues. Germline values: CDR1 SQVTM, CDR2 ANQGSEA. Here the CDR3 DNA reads TGCAGCGTTGAAGCCCGGGACAGGGAAGCTTTCTTT. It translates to CSVEARDREAFF. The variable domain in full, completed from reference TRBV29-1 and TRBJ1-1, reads SAVISQKPSRDICQRGTSLTIQCQVDSQVTMMFWYRQQPGQSLTLIATANQGSEATYESGFVIDKFPISRPNLTFSTLTVSNMSPEDSSIYLCSVEARDREAFFGQGTRLTVV.

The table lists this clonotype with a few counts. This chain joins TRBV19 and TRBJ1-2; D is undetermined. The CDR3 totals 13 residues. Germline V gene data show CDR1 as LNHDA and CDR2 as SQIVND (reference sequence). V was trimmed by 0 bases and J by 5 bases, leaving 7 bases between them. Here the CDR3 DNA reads TGTGCCAGTAGTATAGATCTGGAGTATGGCTACACCTTC. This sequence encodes CASSIDLEYGYTF.

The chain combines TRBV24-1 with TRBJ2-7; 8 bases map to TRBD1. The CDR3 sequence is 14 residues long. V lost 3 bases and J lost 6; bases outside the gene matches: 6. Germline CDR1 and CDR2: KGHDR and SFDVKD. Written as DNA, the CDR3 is TGTGCCACCAGTGATATCGGACAGGGCGGCGAGCAGTACTTC. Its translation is CATSDIGQGGEQYF.

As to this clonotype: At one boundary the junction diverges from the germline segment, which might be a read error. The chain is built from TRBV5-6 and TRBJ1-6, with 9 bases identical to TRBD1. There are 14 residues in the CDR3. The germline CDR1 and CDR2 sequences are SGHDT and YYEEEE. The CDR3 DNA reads TGTGCCAGCAGATTGGGGGACAGGGATTCACCCCTCCACTTT. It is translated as CASRLGDRDSPLHF. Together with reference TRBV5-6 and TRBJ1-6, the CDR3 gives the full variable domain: DAGVTQSPTHLIKTRGQQVTLRCSPKSGHDTVSWYQQALGQGPQFIFQYYEEEERQRGNFPDRFSGHQFPNYSSELNVNALLLGDSALYLCASRLGDRDSPLHFGNGTRLTVT.

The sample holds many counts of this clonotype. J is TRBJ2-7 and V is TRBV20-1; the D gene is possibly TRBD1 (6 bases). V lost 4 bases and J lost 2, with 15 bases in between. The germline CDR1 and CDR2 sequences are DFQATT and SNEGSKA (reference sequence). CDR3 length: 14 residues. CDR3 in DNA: TGCAGTGCTACTAGCAGGGGACCCACCTACGAGCAGTACTTC. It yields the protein CSATSRGPTYEQYF.

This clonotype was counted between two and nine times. The CDR3 DNA sequence: TGTGCCAGCAGAGGACAGGGGGCGTTTTATGGCTACACCTTC. This encodes CASRGQGAFYGYTF. V and J are TRBV7-9 and TRBJ1-2; 11 bases line up with TRBD1. J gave up 5 bases and V 6 bases, and 5 bases lay outside the gene matches. The germline V gene encodes CDR1 SEHNR and CDR2 FQNEAQ (reference sequence). The CDR3 length is 14 residues.

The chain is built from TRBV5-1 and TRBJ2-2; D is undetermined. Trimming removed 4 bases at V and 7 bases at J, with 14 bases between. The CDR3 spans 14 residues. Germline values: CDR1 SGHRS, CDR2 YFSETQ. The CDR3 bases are TGCGCCAGCAGCACCCAACCCAGAAACGGGGAGCTGTTTTTT. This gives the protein CASSTQPRNGELFF.

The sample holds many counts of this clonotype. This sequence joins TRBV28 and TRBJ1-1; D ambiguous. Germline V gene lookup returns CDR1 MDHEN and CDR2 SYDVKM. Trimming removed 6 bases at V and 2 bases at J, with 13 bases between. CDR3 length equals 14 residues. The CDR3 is CASSTGRYNTEAFF. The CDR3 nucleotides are TGTGCCAGCAGCACCGGACGTTATAACACTGAAGCTTTCTTT.